This entry is about one T cell receptor beta chain. The data originate from a study of blood T cell repertoires in COVID-19. How the authors handled the data: From reference gene primer amplification, estimates of nucleated cell counts were derived. Assay: immunoSEQ multiplex PCR; the TCRdb copy retains only in-frame clones and omits some. Clone size and the V and J calls come from that table; the DNA yielded D and trimming. The sample lists 56,000 or so clones; around 89% were seen once. This CDR3 region has 15 residues. CDR1 is MNHEY, CDR2 SVGEGT, per germline. V lost 2 bases, J lost 8 bases, and 8 bases stayed unmatched.

The sequence came from a human donor in a cohort sampled during active COVID-19. Material for sequencing was peripheral blood. The V and J genes are TRBV6-2 or TRBV6-3 and TRBJ2-2, with 7 bases aligning to TRBD1. The CDR3 sequence is CASSYTPYRGGELFF. CDR3 DNA: TGTGCCAGCAGTTACACCCCCTACAGGGGAGGGGAGCTGTTTTTT.